The entry below describes one TCR beta chain. These data belong to a study of cytotoxic CD8 clonotypes in ibrutinib-treated CLL. This table comes from immunoSEQ multiplex PCR, and its TCRdb copy is limited to in-frame clones, with some not included. Found here are about 200,000 clones, approximately 72% of them singletons; the top ten hold roughly an eighth. There are 14 residues in the CDR3. The germline V and J ends were trimmed by 5 bases and 1 base, with 11 bases remaining between them. Germline V CDR1 and CDR2: MNHEY, SVGAGI. This chain links TRBV6-5 with TRBJ2-5, with TRBD1 as a possible D gene (6 bases). The sample was PBMCs, taken after 24 months of ibrutinib treatment. The TCR sequence derives from a human donor with chronic lymphocytic leukemia. The DNA of the CDR3 is TGTGCCAGCAGTGGACAGTCTGCCCAAGAGACCCAGTACTTC. It encodes CASSGQSAQETQYF.